Following are 21 T cell receptor beta chains from one sample sequenced in a study of blood T cell repertoires in COVID-19 (dated by TCRdb to the early 2020s). The library was built by means of the immunoSEQ multiplex PCR assay. This is the immuneACCESS table as TCRdb keeps it, with only in-frame sequences that have V and J called. A part of the clones is gone; compared with another copy, unresolved V genes explain less than half, and the rest is unexplained. This sample has tens of thousands of clones in its table, and 82% of those were observed once. 27% of the sample belongs to the ten largest clones. Sequences were obtained from peripheral blood. These TCRs come from a human donor in a cohort sampled during active COVID-19.

This clone was counted a few times. The chain employs TRBV9 and TRBJ1-1; no definite D call. The germline V gene encodes CDR1 SGDLS and CDR2 YYNGEE. Trimming took 4 bases from V and 5 from J, leaving 15 bases between them. This CDR3 has 14 amino acids. The CDR3 nucleotides are TGTGCCAGCAGCCCACGGACGGGAACAACTGAAGCTTTCTTT. Protein sequence: CASSPRTGTTEAFF.

About this clone: Other nucleotide sequences from this sample produce the same CDR3. The chain is built from TRBV30 and TRBJ2-7, with D possibly TRBD1 on 5 matching bases. The germline V gene has CDR1 GTSNPN and CDR2 SVGIG (reference sequence). This CDR3 has 13 amino acids. V lost 0 bases, J lost 4 bases, and 10 bases lay in between. The CDR3 loop is CAWSVGQGYEQYF. The CDR3 DNA is TGTGCCTGGAGTGTTGGGCAGGGATACGAGCAGTACTTC.

V usage is TRBV6-1 and J usage is TRBJ2-7; 9 bases line up with TRBD2. Looked up from germline, CDR1 is MNHNS and CDR2 is SASEGT. The CDR3 sequence is 15 residues long. V dropped 1 base and J dropped 4; count of bases not matched to a gene: 5. The DNA for the CDR3 is TGTGCCAGCAGTGAAGGCCCTAGCGGGGCTTACGAGCAGTACTTC. Its protein product is CASSEGPSGAYEQYF.

The chain combines TRBV11-2 with TRBJ2-7; D remains unclear. Germline lookup yields CDR1 SGHAT and CDR2 FQNNGV. The CDR3 loop spans 14 amino acids. V was clipped by 8 bases and J by 2 bases, with 16 bases between them. Here the CDR3 reads CASFSLSSAYEQYF. The CDR3 coding sequence is TGTGCCAGCTTTTCATTGAGTAGTGCCTACGAGCAGTACTTC.

The rearrangement joins TRBV18 to TRBJ2-5; 9 positions agree with TRBD1. This CDR3 is built from 16 residues. The junction had 3 bases not matched to a gene; V was cut back by 1 base and J by 0 bases. The germline CDR1 and CDR2 sequences are KGHSH and LQKENI. The CDR3 bases are TGTGCCAGCTCACCACGGGGACAGGGTTACCAAGAGACCCAGTACTTC. Translated, it gives CASSPRGQGYQETQYF.

This chain connects TRBV7-8 to TRBJ1-6, with 9 positions matching TRBD1. Germline values: CDR1 SGHVS, CDR2 FQNEAQ. This CDR3 has 19 amino acids. V shed 4 bases and J 0 bases; nucleotides not matched to a gene: 10. The CDR3 DNA sequence: TGTGCCAGCAGCTCACAGGGGGCCTTATCGAGCTCCTATAATTCACCCCTCCACTTT. It encodes CASSSQGALSSSYNSPLHF. The whole variable domain, remainder taken from reference TRBV7-8 and TRBJ1-6, is GAGVSQSPRYKVAKRGQDVALRCDPISGHVSLFWYQQALGQGPEFLTYFQNEAQLDKSGLPSDRFFAERPEGSVSTLKIQRTQQEDSAVYLCASSSQGALSSSYNSPLHFGNGTRLTVT.

V gene TRBV19 combines with J gene TRBJ2-1; 11 bases map to TRBD2. Germline V gene lookup returns CDR1 LNHDA and CDR2 SQIVND (reference sequence). V lost 10 bases, J lost 1 base, and 9 bases stayed unmatched. This CDR3 spans 16 amino acids. The CDR3, as DNA: TGTGCCACCCAGACTAGCGGGGCGAAGTCCTACAATGAGCAGTTCTTC. This sequence encodes CATQTSGAKSYNEQFF.

V gene TRBV7-9 combines with J gene TRBJ2-7, with D unresolved. V lost 3 bases, J lost 7 bases, and 16 bases lay in between. CDR1 and CDR2 from the germline V gene are SEHNR and FQNEAQ (reference sequence). The CDR3 contains 14 residues. The DNA for the CDR3 is TGTGCCAGCAGCTTTAGCCTCTCCTCTAGGGAGCAGTACTTC. It is translated as CASSFSLSSREQYF. Based on the CDR3 plus reference TRBV7-9 and TRBJ2-7, the full variable domain is DTGVSQNPRHKITKRGQNVTFRCDPISEHNRLYWYRQTLGQGPEFLTYFQNEAQLEKSRLLSDRFSAERPKGSFSTLEIQRTEQGDSAMYLCASSFSLSSREQYFGPGTRLTVT.

The V call is TRBV9, the J call TRBJ2-3; D might be TRBD2 (6 bases). The CDR3 is 17 amino acids. With 4 bases removed from V and 2 bases from J, the gap between germline ends came to 20 bases. Germline V gene data show CDR1 as SGDLS and CDR2 as YYNGEE. Here the CDR3 DNA reads TGTGCCAGCAGCTCCCGCGGAGGGACGGCTATCACAGATACGCAGTATTTT. It yields the protein CASSSRGGTAITDTQYF.

This chain links TRBV9 with TRBJ2-2; D may be TRBD2 (5 bases). This CDR3 is built from 14 residues. V lost 4 bases, J lost 6 bases, and 13 bases lay in between. Looked up from germline, CDR1 is SGDLS and CDR2 is YYNGEE. In DNA form, the CDR3 reads TGTGCCAGCAGCCCATTACTAGACTCCGGGGAGCTGTTTTTT. This codes for CASSPLLDSGELFF.

The DNA of the CDR3 is TGTGCCAGCAGTCTAGCGACAGGGGGCACTTCACCCCTCCACTTT. Protein: CASSLATGGTSPLHF. This sequence joins TRBV27 and TRBJ1-6, with TRBD1 identical over 10 bases. The V and J ends lost 5 bases and 9 bases, in that order; junction bases with no gene match: 7. This CDR3 contains 15 residues. Germline values: CDR1 MNHEY, CDR2 SMNVEV (reference sequence).

This chain connects TRBV7-9 to TRBJ1-1; D is ambiguous. Trimming cost V 1 base and J 1 base, with 10 bases left between them. CDR3 size: 15 residues. Germline-derived CDR1 and CDR2 are SEHNR and FQNEAQ (reference sequence). The chain's CDR3 is CASSLGSGRNTEAFF. Here the CDR3 DNA reads TGTGCCAGCAGCTTAGGATCGGGGAGGAACACTGAAGCTTTCTTT.

This chain joins TRBV30 and TRBJ2-1; 7 bases map to TRBD2. V lost 3 bases to trimming and J lost 7 bases; unmatched junction nucleotides: 15. The CDR3 extends over 16 amino acids. Germline V lookup: CDR1 GTSNPN, CDR2 SVGIG (reference sequence). CDR3 loop: CAWSDWRGLYQNEQFF. As DNA, the CDR3 is TGTGCCTGGAGCGATTGGCGGGGGTTGTATCAAAATGAGCAGTTCTTC.

This clone came up a few times. V gene TRBV6-5 combines with J gene TRBJ1-1; TRBD1 agrees at 10 bases. Germline values: CDR1 MNHEY, CDR2 SVGAGI. This CDR3 has 14 residues. Trimming at V came to 9 bases and at J to 4 bases, leaving 8 bases not matched to a gene. The chain's CDR3 is CASHFDRGRTEAFF. In DNA, the CDR3 is TGTGCCAGTCACTTTGACAGGGGGCGCACTGAAGCTTTCTTT.

The chain links TRBV5-6 to TRBJ1-1; D is undetermined. The CDR3 extends over 11 amino acids. The V gene lost 5 bases and the J gene lost 8 bases, with 10 bases spanning the gap. Germline assignment: CDR1 SGHDT and CDR2 YYEEEE. The CDR3 loop is CASSYQIEAFF. The CDR3 nucleotides are TGTGCCAGCAGTTACCAGATCGAAGCTTTCTTT.

This clone was seen a few times. The chain has TRBV29-1 and TRBJ2-1; 7 nucleotides match TRBD1. This CDR3 is built from 13 residues. J gave up 6 bases and V 1 base, and 3 bases lay outside the gene matches. Germline values: CDR1 SQVTM, CDR2 ANQGSEA. CDR3 sequence reads: CSVEGHRGNEQFF. The CDR3 DNA reads TGCAGCGTTGAAGGTCACAGGGGCAATGAGCAGTTCTTC.

This chain connects TRBV3-1 (or the pseudogene TRBV3-2) to TRBJ2-1; D not certain. The V gene's germline CDR1 is LGHDT and CDR2 YNNKEL (reference sequence). This CDR3 spans 13 amino acids. Trimming stripped 1 base from V and 6 bases from J, with 7 bases between. CDR3: CASSQGIANEQFF. The CDR3 region has the DNA TGTGCCAGCAGCCAAGGGATAGCCAATGAGCAGTTCTTC.

The chain links TRBV9 to TRBJ1-2; no definite D call. The ends were cut back, 3 bases at V and 4 bases at J, with 10 bases in the middle. The CDR3 has 13 amino acids. Looked up from germline, CDR1 is SGDLS and CDR2 is YYNGEE. The CDR3 nucleotides read TGTGCCAGCAGCGGGACGGACTTCTATGGCTACACCTTC. Translated: CASSGTDFYGYTF. Using reference TRBV9 and TRBJ1-2 for the parts outside the CDR3, the full variable domain is DSGVTQTPKHLITATGQRVTLRCSPRSGDLSVYWYQQSLDQGLQFLIQYYNGEERAKGNILERFSAQQFPDLHSELNLSSLELGDSALYFCASSGTDFYGYTFGSGTRLTVV.

The J gene is TRBJ2-5, the V gene TRBV6-1, with 8 nucleotides matching TRBD1. Germline V gene data show CDR1 as MNHNS and CDR2 as SASEGT. V gave up 2 bases and J gave up 4 bases; unmatched junction bases: 9. The length of the CDR3 is 16 residues. This chain's CDR3 is CASSEWAGGAGETQYF. CDR3 coding DNA: TGTGCCAGCAGTGAATGGGCAGGGGGCGCGGGAGAGACCCAGTACTTC.

The chain combines TRBV30 with TRBJ1-2, with 9 nucleotides matching TRBD1. The V and J ends lost 5 bases and 8 bases, in that order; junction bases with no gene match: 6. There are 12 residues in the CDR3. CDR1 is GTSNPN and CDR2 is SVGIG in the germline V gene (reference sequence). The CDR3, as DNA: TGTGCCTGGGGTAGGGACAGGGCCGGCTACACCTTC. Encoded protein: CAWGRDRAGYTF.

The chain is built from TRBV7-4 and TRBJ1-1, with a weak D call TRBD1 (5 bases). Deletions cut 2 bases from V and 4 bases from J, with 14 bases between. Germline V gives CDR1 SGHVT, CDR2 SQSDAQ. This CDR3 has 15 amino acids. The CDR3 DNA sequence: TGTGCCAGCAGCTTAAAGTCCCAGGGTGGCACTGAAGCTTTCTTT. This sequence encodes CASSLKSQGGTEAFF.